These 28 T cell receptor beta chains came from one sample sequenced in a study of blood T cell repertoires in COVID-19. The table came from immunoSEQ multiplex PCR; TCRdb's copy has only in-frame clones and leaves some out. The sample has 300,000 to 400,000 clones, 88% seen once; the top ten hold approximately 7.3%. Sequenced input: peripheral blood. The receptors stem from a woman between 65 and 79 years old with COVID-19, enrolled during active disease.

The chain joins TRBV5-6 to TRBJ1-5, with D possibly TRBD1 on 5 matching bases. The CDR3 runs to 16 residues. Trimming left V 4 bases short and J 5 bases short, with 19 bases between. Per germline, CDR1 SGHDT and CDR2 YYEEEE. Written as DNA, the CDR3 is TGTGCCAGCAGCATCCGGGGGAGGGGAAAATATCAGCCCCAGCATTTT. Translated: CASSIRGRGKYQPQHF.

The gene calls are TRBV19 and TRBJ2-7; TRBD2 matches at 12 bases. J lost 3 bases, V lost 6 bases, and 6 bases had no gene match. Germline values: CDR1 LNHDA, CDR2 SQIVND (reference sequence). This CDR3 is built from 15 residues. The CDR3 loop is CASRTSGGTSYEQYF. As DNA, the CDR3 is TGTGCCAGTAGGACTAGCGGGGGAACCAGCTACGAGCAGTACTTC.

The V gene is TRBV7-9, the J gene TRBJ2-7; perhaps TRBD1 as D (5 bases). This CDR3 contains 14 residues. The V gene's germline CDR1 is SEHNR and CDR2 FQNEAQ (reference sequence). V lost 4 bases and J 3 bases, leaving 13 bases between the germline ends. CDR3 coding DNA: TGTGCCAGCAGCTCAGATCGACAGCACTACGAGCAGTACTTC. Protein product: CASSSDRQHYEQYF.

The chain is built from TRBV7-2 and TRBJ2-3, with 12 bases fitting TRBD2. Germline loops: CDR1 SGHTA, CDR2 FQGNSA. The J segment lost 7 bases and the V segment lost 4 bases, leaving 9 bases of the junction unmatched. CDR3 size: 16 residues. The CDR3 reads CASSSLTSGGRNTQYF. DNA of the CDR3: TGTGCCAGCAGCTCCCTGACTAGCGGGGGCCGGAATACGCAGTATTTT.

As DNA, the CDR3 is TGTGCCAGCACCCCCGGAGCGACTCAGTCTTTTAACTATGGCTACACCTTC. It codes for CASTPGATQSFNYGYTF. V and J are TRBV11-2 and TRBJ1-2; D not certain. This CDR3 spans 17 amino acids. Germline V gene sequence: CDR1 SGHAT, CDR2 FQNNGV. V was clipped by 7 bases and J by 1 base, with 22 bases between them.

V gene TRBV14 combines with J gene TRBJ2-3; a possible D gene is TRBD2 (7 bases). The CDR3 consists of 13 residues. Germline V gives CDR1 SGHDN, CDR2 FVKESK. Trimming stripped 4 bases from V and 4 bases from J, with 9 bases between. The CDR3 DNA reads as TGTGCCAGCAGCCTAGGGGGGGCAGATACGCAGTATTTT. Translation gives CASSLGGADTQYF.

This chain joins TRBV18 and TRBJ1-1; 8 bases fit TRBD1. The CDR3 sequence is 15 residues long. Trimming removed 6 bases from V and 2 bases from J; junction bases left unmatched: 8. CDR1 KGHSH and CDR2 LQKENI come from the germline V gene. The chain's CDR3 is CASSPGDRGNTEAFF. The CDR3 DNA reads TGTGCCAGCTCGCCAGGAGACAGGGGAAACACTGAAGCTTTCTTT.

The chain links TRBV4-3 to TRBJ1-2; D is unclear. Per germline, CDR1 LGHNA and CDR2 YSLEER. The CDR3 consists of 15 residues. V dropped 0 bases and J dropped 4 bases, with 12 bases sitting between them. The CDR3 nucleotides read TGCGCCAGCAGCCAAGATTCGGCGGCTAGCTATGGCTACACCTTC. It translates to CASSQDSAASYGYTF.

The chain employs TRBV7-3 and TRBJ2-3, with 7 bases matching TRBD2. This CDR3 region has 15 residues. Germline V lookup: CDR1 SGHTA, CDR2 FQGTGA. V shed 5 bases, J shed 0 bases, and the junction held 5 bases outside the gene matches. CDR3 bases: TGTGCCAGCAGCCAGGGACTAACTAGCACAGATACGCAGTATTTT. It yields the protein CASSQGLTSTDTQYF.

This chain uses TRBV21-1 with TRBJ1-4; the table's TRBD1 call for D was not verified on the DNA. TRBV21-1 corresponds to a pseudogene. The CDR3 contains 19 residues. The CDR3 reads CASSKWARQGSKTNEKLFF. The CDR3 DNA reads as TGTGCCAGCAGCAAATGGGCCCGGCAGGGGTCCAAGACTAATGAAAAACTGTTTTTT.

The gene calls are TRBV30 and TRBJ1-2; unclear D gene. Trimming removed 0 bases from V and 4 bases from J, with 15 bases in between. The CDR3 runs 15 residues. In germline, CDR1 is GTSNPN, CDR2 SVGIG (reference sequence). CDR3 sequence (DNA): TGTGCCTGGAGTGTACCCGGCGGATGGGTCTATGGCTACACCTTC. Residues: CAWSVPGGWVYGYTF.

This clone was picked up a small number of times. J is TRBJ2-7 and V is TRBV15, with D tentatively TRBD2 (5 bases). Per the germline V gene, CDR1 is LNHNV and CDR2 is YYDKDF (reference sequence). The V and J ends lost 0 bases and 2 bases respectively, with 8 bases between them. This CDR3 has 14 amino acids. The CDR3: CATSRDLGTYEQYF. In DNA form, the CDR3 reads TGTGCCACCAGCAGAGATCTCGGGACCTACGAGCAGTACTTC.

The chain recombines TRBV6-5 with TRBJ2-5; 15 nucleotides line up with TRBD2. The CDR3 runs 15 residues. Germline-derived CDR1 and CDR2 are MNHEY and SVGAGI. Losses at the gene ends were 5 bases for V and 4 bases for J; bases not matched to a gene: 2. The CDR3 is CASSRTSGGGETQYF. As DNA, the CDR3 is TGTGCCAGCAGTCGGACTAGCGGGGGGGGAGAGACCCAGTACTTC.

The V call is TRBV5-4, the J call TRBJ1-1; 7 bases agree with TRBD1. The CDR3 consists of 14 residues. V dropped 4 bases and J dropped 4; count of bases not matched to a gene: 7. Germline V lookup: CDR1 SGHNT, CDR2 YYREEE (reference sequence). This CDR3 is CASSPGTEATEAFF. CDR3 sequence (DNA): TGTGCCAGCAGCCCCGGGACAGAGGCCACTGAAGCTTTCTTT.

The chain joins TRBV9 to TRBJ1-2, with D perhaps TRBD1 (5 bases). Trimming removed 0 bases at V and 2 bases at J, with 11 bases between. Per the germline V gene, CDR1 is SGDLS and CDR2 is YYNGEE. CDR3 length: 15 amino acids. The CDR3 coding sequence is TGTGCCAGCAGCGTAGCGGCAGGGCGAAACTATGGCTACACCTTC. It yields the protein CASSVAAGRNYGYTF. The whole variable domain, remainder taken from reference TRBV9 and TRBJ1-2, is DSGVTQTPKHLITATGQRVTLRCSPRSGDLSVYWYQQSLDQGLQFLIQYYNGEERAKGNILERFSAQQFPDLHSELNLSSLELGDSALYFCASSVAAGRNYGYTFGSGTRLTVV.

This chain connects TRBV30 to TRBJ1-4; maybe TRBD1 (5 bases). Trimming took off 8 bases at V and 11 bases at J, with 21 bases between the two ends. Germline V gene sequence: CDR1 GTSNPN, CDR2 SVGIG (reference sequence). The CDR3 has 13 residues. CDR3 amino acids: CAAEGVKKGKLFF. In DNA, the CDR3 is TGTGCCGCAGAAGGGGTCAAGAAAGGGAAACTGTTTTTT.

V usage is TRBV25-1 and J usage is TRBJ1-4; maybe TRBD1 (6 bases). Trimming took off 1 base at V and 8 bases at J, with 14 bases between the two ends. The CDR3 length is 15 residues. The germline V gene has CDR1 MGHDK and CDR2 SYGVNS. This CDR3 is CASSESKGVWEKLFF. CDR3 nucleotides: TGTGCCAGCAGTGAATCTAAGGGGGTCTGGGAAAAACTGTTTTTT.

V is TRBV2 and J is TRBJ2-3; tentative D call: TRBD2 (6 bases). The V end lost 10 bases, the J end lost 2 bases, and 13 bases lay between the germline ends. The germline V gene has CDR1 SNHLY and CDR2 FYNNEI. This CDR3 spans 13 amino acids. The CDR3 nucleotides are TGTGCCACGACACGGGGGTTCACAGATACGCAGTATTTT. This translates into CATTRGFTDTQYF. Based on the CDR3 plus reference TRBV2 and TRBJ2-3, the full variable domain is EPEVTQTPSHQVTQMGQEVILRCVPISNHLYFYWYRQILGQKVEFLVSFYNNEISEKSEIFDDQFSVERPDGSNFTLKIRSTKLEDSAMYFCATTRGFTDTQYFGPGTRLTVL.

The V call is TRBV10-3, the J call TRBJ2-1; 11 bases match TRBD2. CDR1 is ENHRY and CDR2 is SYGVKD in the germline V gene. The CDR3 is made up of 16 amino acids. V trimming: 8 bases; J trimming: 3 bases; junction bases outside the gene matches: 9. DNA of the CDR3: TGTGCCATCGGGGGTAGCGGGGGGGATCTCTACAATGAGCAGTTCTTC. Translation: CAIGGSGGDLYNEQFF.

This clone turned up a few times. The CDR3 bases are TGTGCCAGCTCACGACTACTAGATGGCGGGGAGCTGTTTTTT. It is translated as CASSRLLDGGELFF. The chain has TRBV18 and TRBJ2-2; D perhaps matches TRBD2 (5 bases). The V and J ends lost 4 bases and 7 bases respectively, with 13 bases between them. The CDR3 runs 14 residues. Germline CDR1 reads KGHSH; CDR2 reads LQKENI.

The chain is built from TRBV5-8 and TRBJ2-3, with TRBD2 identical over 9 bases. The CDR3 sequence is 17 residues long. V gave up 4 bases and J gave up 2 bases; unmatched junction bases: 11. Germline V gives CDR1 SGHTS, CDR2 YDEGEE. The CDR3 nucleotides read TGTGCCAGCAGCCACCGAAGGCGGGGGGGAACCACAGATACGCAGTATTTT. Translating gives CASSHRRRGGTTDTQYF. The variable domain in full, with the rest retrieved from reference TRBV5-8 and TRBJ2-3, is EAGVTQSPTHLIKTRGQQATLRCSPISGHTSVYWYQQALGLGLQFLLWYDEGEERNRGNFPPRFSGRQFPNYSSELNVNALELEDSALYLCASSHRRRGGTTDTQYFGPGTRLTVL.

This clone was counted once. This chain connects TRBV18 to TRBJ1-1; the D is unclear. V was pared by 6 bases and J by 1 base, with 12 bases between. The CDR3 extends over 14 amino acids. Germline V gene sequence: CDR1 KGHSH, CDR2 LQKENI. The chain's CDR3 is CASSPLPGNTEAFF. The CDR3 DNA reads TGTGCCAGCTCCCCCCTCCCGGGGAACACTGAAGCTTTCTTT. The full variable domain, its missing parts supplied by reference TRBV18 and TRBJ1-1, is NAGVMQNPRHLVRRRGQEARLRCSPMKGHSHVYWYRQLPEEGLKFMVYLQKENIIDESGMPKERFSAEFPKEGPSILRIQQVVRGDSAAYFCASSPLPGNTEAFFGQGTRLTVV.

This chain links TRBV24-1 with TRBJ2-3, with D tentatively TRBD1 (6 bases). V was cut by 3 bases and J by 5 bases, with 17 bases left in between. The length of the CDR3 is 16 residues. The germline V gene encodes CDR1 KGHDR and CDR2 SFDVKD. CDR3 protein: CATSDPRTEGGDTQYF. The CDR3 nucleotides are TGTGCCACCAGTGATCCTCGGACGGAAGGGGGAGATACGCAGTATTTT.

This chain links TRBV7-9 with TRBJ2-2; 8 bases are shared with TRBD1. From germline, CDR1 is SEHNR and CDR2 FQNEAQ (reference sequence). V gave up 5 bases and J gave up 1 base; unmatched junction bases: 6. The CDR3 sequence is 16 residues long. The CDR3 sequence: CASSPRGRVNTGELFF. CDR3 nucleotide sequence: TGTGCCAGCAGCCCCAGGGGGCGCGTGAACACCGGGGAGCTGTTTTTT.

This clone has a single count. The rearrangement joins TRBV27 to TRBJ1-2, with D possibly matching TRBD1 (5 bases). The CDR3 has 15 amino acids. The ends were cut back, 2 bases at V and 0 bases at J, with 10 bases in the middle. Germline values: CDR1 MNHEY, CDR2 SMNVEV (reference sequence). This CDR3 reads CASSLRAGTNYGYTF. The CDR3 DNA is TGTGCCAGCAGTTTACGGGCAGGGACTAACTATGGCTACACCTTC.

This sequence joins TRBV30 and TRBJ2-3, with 9 bases identical to TRBD2. The germline CDR1 and CDR2 sequences are GTSNPN and SVGIG (reference sequence). The CDR3 has 19 amino acids. After removal of 4 bases from V and 3 bases from J, the junction contained 20 bases not matched to a gene. Written as DNA, the CDR3 is TGTGCCTGGAAAAGGGGCCAGCTAGCGGGGTTTAGTACGACAGATACGCAGTATTTT. Translation: CAWKRGQLAGFSTTDTQYF. The full variable domain, completed using reference TRBV30 and TRBJ2-3, is SQTIHQWPATLVQPVGSPLSLECTVEGTSNPNLYWYRQAAGRGLQLLFYSVGIGQISSEVPQNLSASRPQDRQFILSSKKLLLSDSGFYLCAWKRGQLAGFSTTDTQYFGPGTRLTVL.

The chain couples TRBV6-5 to TRBJ2-3; a weak D match, TRBD1 (6 bases). This CDR3 spans 15 amino acids. CDR1 is MNHEY, CDR2 SVGAGI, per germline. Trimming removed 0 bases at V and 1 base at J, with 8 bases between. The CDR3 DNA sequence: TGTGCCAGCAGTTACTCAGGACAGCGCACAGATACGCAGTATTTT. This sequence encodes CASSYSGQRTDTQYF.

The chain uses TRBV7-2 and TRBJ1-4; no clear D. Trimming cost V 5 bases and J 8 bases, with 18 bases left between them. The CDR3 spans 15 residues. Germline CDR1 SGHTA, CDR2 FQGNSA. CDR3 region: CASSQTLSVREKLFF. The CDR3 DNA reads TGTGCCAGCAGCCAGACCTTATCGGTGCGGGAAAAACTGTTTTTT. The complete variable domain, with remaining parts taken from reference TRBV7-2 and TRBJ1-4, reads GAGVSQSPSNKVTEKGKDVELRCDPISGHTALYWYRQSLGQGLEFLIYFQGNSAPDKSGLPSDRFSAERTGGSVSTLTIQRTQQEDSAVYLCASSQTLSVREKLFFGSGTQLSVL.